The present T cell receptor (beta chain) was sequenced within a study of tumor-infiltrating lymphocytes in primary liver carcinoma. Looking at the study overall: Samples returned roughly 3.65 to 7.5 million productive TCRbeta reads, a yield that was similar across tissue types.

Co-extraction of RNA and DNA was performed on roughly 17-32 mg of unsorted bulk tissue. Germline V gene data show CDR1 as SGHRS and CDR2 as YFSETQ. The CDR3 runs 15 residues. V dropped 0 bases and J dropped 5 bases, with 11 bases sitting between them. Total RNA (around 500 ng) served as template for TCR beta cDNA synthesis primed by a constant-region primer. Libraries for TCR beta were built through three nested multiplex PCR rounds, which together made up a slightly modified ARM-PCR procedure. Researchers ran the first two PCR rounds for roughly 11 cycles each with TRBV1-TRBV30 forward primers and a C-beta reverse primer. One entry per CDR3 protein, called by TCRdb with MiXCR from the multiplex PCR reads. Seen here are roughly 100,000 distinct CDR3 sequences, approximately 70% observed once, and the top ten hold 9% to 15%.

V gene TRBV5-1 combines with J gene TRBJ2-2, with D unclear. The sequence was obtained from a woman aged 55-69 years with primary liver carcinoma and hepatitis B virus infection. The specimen was liver tumor tissue from sampling region 2. As for subset: tumor region T2, inferior pole. The CDR3 bases are TGCGCCAGCAGCTTGGCGAGGAGAGGAACCGGGGAGCTGTTTTTT. This gives the protein CASSLARRGTGELFF.